Below, 18 T cell receptor beta chains from the same sample are listed, as sequenced in a study of cytomegalovirus exposure and HLA in healthy donors. The PCR ran on 60 Vbeta and 13 Jbeta primers. The assay was immunoSEQ multiplex PCR, and TCRdb's table has in-frame clones only and misses some. The sample has approximately 240,000 clones, 80% to 90% seen once. The sample was PBMCs. Every receptor here comes from a woman under 30 in good health and CMV-seronegative.

This chain joins TRBV7-8 and TRBJ2-5, with a tentative D call TRBD1 (7 bases). This CDR3 contains 14 residues. The germline V gene has CDR1 SGHVS and CDR2 FQNEAQ. The V end lost 6 bases, the J end lost 4 bases, and 15 bases lay between the germline ends. CDR3 sequence (DNA): TGTGCCAGCAGGCGCGGGACAGCAGCAGAGACCCAGTACTTC. It is translated as CASRRGTAAETQYF.

The J gene is TRBJ2-5, the V gene TRBV5-1; TRBD1 agrees at 7 bases. Germline trimming cut 4 bases from V and 4 bases from J; bases unmatched to any gene: 4. CDR1 and CDR2 (germline): SGHRS, YFSETQ. The CDR3 sequence is 13 residues long. CDR3 DNA: TGCGCCAGCAGCACAGGGGTAGGAGAGACCCAGTACTTC. This encodes CASSTGVGETQYF.

The chain combines TRBV6-4 with TRBJ1-4; a weak D match, TRBD1 (5 bases). The CDR3 consists of 14 residues. The germline V gene encodes CDR1 MRHNA and CDR2 SNTAGT. Deletions cut 6 bases from V and 7 bases from J, with 15 bases between. CDR3 sequence (DNA): TGTGCCAGCAGGTACGAGGATAGGGGTGAAAAACTGTTTTTT. Amino acid sequence: CASRYEDRGEKLFF.

This clone appeared once. The rearrangement uses TRBV5-6 and TRBJ1-5, with a weak D call TRBD1 (5 bases). Between the trimmed V and J ends, which lost 3 bases and 4 bases, there was a span of 11 bases. Germline V gene lookup returns CDR1 SGHDT and CDR2 YYEEEE. CDR3 length equals 14 residues. CDR3 sequence (DNA): TGTGCCAGCAGCTCATTACGGGGGAATCAGCCCCAGCATTTT. This translates into CASSSLRGNQPQHF.

The chain joins TRBV2 to TRBJ2-6; D uncertain. Germline CDR1 and CDR2: SNHLY and FYNNEI. V was cut by 3 bases and J by 0 bases, with 15 bases left in between. The CDR3 spans 18 residues. The CDR3 nucleotides read TGTGCCAGCAGTGACAACCCCGTCCTAAGCTCTGGGGCCAACGTCCTGACTTTC. Its translation is CASSDNPVLSSGANVLTF.

This clone was seen once. CDR3 nucleotides: TGCGCCAGCAGCTCCGTTCAGGGGGCGGACACCGGGGAGCTGTTTTTT. This gives the protein CASSSVQGADTGELFF. This chain connects TRBV5-1 to TRBJ2-2, with 8 nucleotides matching TRBD1. The CDR3 is made up of 16 amino acids. Trimming removed 3 bases from V and 3 bases from J; junction bases left unmatched: 7. Germline CDR1 SGHRS, CDR2 YFSETQ.

J is TRBJ2-7 and V is TRBV4-1, with 10 bases lining up with TRBD1. Germline CDR1 MGHRA, CDR2 YSYEKL. This CDR3 spans 15 amino acids. The V segment lost 3 bases and the J segment 7 bases; nucleotides outside the gene matches: 9. The CDR3 DNA sequence: TGCGCCAGCAGCCACTCCGGGACAGGGGTATGGGAGCAGTACTTC. This translates into CASSHSGTGVWEQYF.

DNA for the CDR3: TGTGCCAGCAGTGGGGGGGGAAAGGGGGAAAAACTGTTTTTT. This codes for CASSGGGKGEKLFF. The rearrangement joins TRBV27 to TRBJ1-4; possible D gene TRBD1, 5 bases. CDR3 size: 14 residues. The germline CDR1 and CDR2 sequences are MNHEY and SMNVEV (reference sequence). V lost 5 bases and J lost 8, with 15 bases in between.

The chain joins TRBV5-1 to TRBJ2-7; the match to TRBD2 covers 11 bases. The CDR3 has 15 residues. J lost 7 bases, V lost 4 bases, and 10 bases had no gene match. The germline V gene has CDR1 SGHRS and CDR2 YFSETQ. The CDR3 DNA sequence: TGCGCCAGCAGCGACCGGGGGACTAGCGGAGTTGAGCAGTACTTC. Protein product: CASSDRGTSGVEQYF. Together with reference TRBV5-1 and TRBJ2-7, the CDR3 gives the full variable domain: KAGVTQTPRYLIKTRGQQVTLSCSPISGHRSVSWYQQTPGQGLQFLFEYFSETQRNKGNFPGRFSGRQFSNSRSEMNVSTLELGDSALYLCASSDRGTSGVEQYFGPGTRLTVT.

This chain connects TRBV4-2 to TRBJ1-5, with a weak D call TRBD1 (5 bases). V dropped 0 bases and J dropped 6 bases, with 12 bases sitting between them. This CDR3 is built from 15 residues. Germline CDR1 is LGHNA and CDR2 is YNFKEQ. This CDR3 is CASSQEERQSQPQHF. The CDR3 region has the DNA TGTGCCAGCAGCCAAGAGGAGCGACAGAGTCAGCCCCAGCATTTT.

The CDR3 spells CASGQLGGLRYTF. The CDR3 coding sequence is TGTGCCAGCGGCCAACTGGGGGGGCTCCGCTACACCTTC. The chain couples TRBV7-9 to TRBJ1-2; D possibly corresponds to TRBD1 (6 bases). V was pared by 8 bases and J by 9 bases, with 19 bases between. CDR1 and CDR2 from the germline V gene are SEHNR and FQNEAQ (reference sequence). The CDR3 is 13 residues long.

This clone came up a few times. The V and J genes are TRBV6-1 and TRBJ1-2; D unresolved. The germline V gene encodes CDR1 MNHNS and CDR2 SASEGT. The CDR3 totals 14 residues. With 4 bases removed from V and 4 bases from J, the gap between germline ends came to 13 bases. The CDR3 sequence is CASSVSGRSYGYTF. In nucleotides, the CDR3 is TGTGCCAGCAGTGTAAGCGGACGGAGCTATGGCTACACCTTC.

This sequence joins TRBV19 and TRBJ2-2; D remains ambiguous. The CDR3 spans 13 residues. The V gene's germline CDR1 is LNHDA and CDR2 SQIVND (reference sequence). Trimming removed 3 bases from V and 1 base from J, with 3 bases in between. CDR3 in amino acids: CASSIMNTGELFF. As DNA, the CDR3 is TGTGCCAGTAGTATCATGAACACCGGGGAGCTGTTTTTT.

V is TRBV2 and J is TRBJ1-3; possible D gene TRBD1, 5 bases. Deletions cut 2 bases from V and 4 bases from J, with 12 bases between. In germline, CDR1 is SNHLY, CDR2 FYNNEI. There are 15 residues in the CDR3. CDR3 protein: CASSEWAGTGNTIYF. The CDR3, as DNA: TGTGCCAGCAGTGAATGGGCGGGGACGGGAAACACCATATATTTT. Supplemented by reference TRBV2 and TRBJ1-3, the full variable domain reads EPEVTQTPSHQVTQMGQEVILRCVPISNHLYFYWYRQILGQKVEFLVSFYNNEISEKSEIFDDQFSVERPDGSNFTLKIRSTKLEDSAMYFCASSEWAGTGNTIYFGEGSWLTVV.

This clone was observed a single time. The chain links TRBV11-3 to TRBJ2-5; D is unresolved. The CDR3 spans 12 residues. V shed 5 bases and J shed 5 bases, with 9 bases lying between them. Germline V lookup: CDR1 SGHNT, CDR2 YENEEA. Here the CDR3 DNA reads TGTGCCAGCAGCCTTAATAGTGAGACCCAGTACTTC. As protein: CASSLNSETQYF.

This chain joins TRBV21-1 and TRBJ1-1; no check of the table's D call, TRBD1, against the DNA was made. TRBV21-1 is termed a pseudogene. The CDR3 runs to 20 residues. The CDR3 sequence: CASSKKPPAAGGNRGTEAFF. DNA of the CDR3: TGTGCCAGCAGCAAAAAACCCCCGGCGGCAGGGGGCAATCGGGGCACTGAAGCTTTCTTT.

This chain connects TRBV2 to TRBJ2-1, with D maybe TRBD1 (6 bases). V was trimmed by 5 bases and J by 4 bases, leaving 9 bases between them. CDR3 length equals 13 residues. Germline CDR1 is SNHLY and CDR2 is FYNNEI. This CDR3 is CASSTQGYNEQFF. CDR3 DNA sequence: TGTGCCAGCAGTACACAGGGTTACAATGAGCAGTTCTTC.

The chain couples TRBV5-1 to TRBJ2-5; the D gene is possibly TRBD2 (6 bases). This CDR3 is 14 amino acids long. The V and J ends lost 4 bases and 2 bases respectively, with 12 bases between them. Looked up from germline, CDR1 is SGHRS and CDR2 is YFSETQ. CDR3 in DNA: TGCGCCAGCAGCCTAGGGACTTTTCAAGAGACCCAGTACTTC. Encoded protein: CASSLGTFQETQYF.